One sample yielded the 14 T cell receptor beta chains listed below, sequenced in a study of human CD8 memory T cell subsets. Researchers made TCR beta libraries via UMI-labeled 5' RACE. TCRdb reprocessed the 5' RACE reads; each CDR3 protein has one entry and no DNA is given. Its listing shows around 6,000 distinct CDR3 sequences. The authors defined TPEX cells as CCR7+ PD-1+ TIGIT+ early memory CD8+ T cells carrying exhausted-like traits. Sequenced sample: CD8+ T cells from PBMCs. The receptors come from a human donor in good health.

The V call is TRBV27, the J call TRBJ1-5; TCRdb's assignment of TRBD1 cannot be checked, as there is no DNA. CDR1 MNHEY and CDR2 SMNVEV come from the germline V gene (reference sequence). This CDR3 spans 16 amino acids. CDR3 region: CASSLTGPKNNQPQHF.

By frequency, this clonotype is medium-sized. The chain uses TRBV29-1 and TRBJ1-5. Germline CDR1 SQVTM, CDR2 ANQGSEA. The CDR3 length is 13 residues. The CDR3 spells CSVAVTEGQPQHF.

This chain connects TRBV4-2 to TRBJ2-5; TCRdb reports TRBD1, a call that lacks DNA to check it against. CDR1 and CDR2 (germline): LGHNA, YNFKEQ. The CDR3 extends over 16 amino acids. The CDR3 protein is CASSQEPWGAKETQYF.

The chain is built from TRBV20-1 and TRBJ2-1; TCRdb outputs TRBD2, but without DNA this stays unchecked. The CDR3 length is 13 residues. Germline CDR1 is DFQATT and CDR2 is SNEGSKA (reference sequence). The CDR3 sequence is CSGLAGTYNEQFF.

The rearrangement joins TRBV20-1 to TRBJ2-5; TCRdb's assignment of TRBD1 cannot be checked, as there is no DNA. Germline assignment: CDR1 DFQATT and CDR2 SNEGSKA (reference sequence). CDR3 length equals 16 residues. The CDR3 sequence is CSARAHLGTGRETQYF.

By frequency, this clonotype registers medium-sized. This rearrangement joins TRBV5-4 to TRBJ2-3; TCRdb calls TRBD1, which cannot be checked without DNA. Germline V gives CDR1 SGHNT, CDR2 YYREEE (reference sequence). This CDR3 comprises 15 residues. The CDR3 spells CASSPERGGRNTQYF.

V is TRBV5-1 and J is TRBJ2-7; as DNA is missing, the TRBD2 call by TCRdb cannot be tested. CDR3 size: 13 residues. Germline CDR1 reads SGHRS; CDR2 reads YFSETQ. CDR3: CASSSTEGYEQYF. Full variable domain (remainder filled in from reference TRBV5-1 and TRBJ2-7): KAGVTQTPRYLIKTRGQQVTLSCSPISGHRSVSWYQQTPGQGLQFLFEYFSETQRNKGNFPGRFSGRQFSNSRSEMNVSTLELGDSALYLCASSSTEGYEQYFGPGTRLTVT.

This chain connects TRBV9 to TRBJ2-5; TCRdb gives TRBD1 as the D gene, but with no DNA this cannot be confirmed. Germline CDR1 and CDR2: SGDLS and YYNGEE. The CDR3 has 15 residues. CDR3: CASSVDGGGSKTQYF. Supplemented by reference TRBV9 and TRBJ2-5, the full variable domain reads DSGVTQTPKHLITATGQRVTLRCSPRSGDLSVYWYQQSLDQGLQFLIQYYNGEERAKGNILERFSAQQFPDLHSELNLSSLELGDSALYFCASSVDGGGSKTQYFGPGTRLLVL.

This clonotype is deemed large by its frequency. This sequence joins TRBV5-1 and TRBJ2-7. This CDR3 has 15 amino acids. CDR1 is SGHRS and CDR2 is YFSETQ in the germline V gene. CDR3 sequence: CASSWTTRSSYEQYF.

In terms of frequency, this clonotype is medium-sized (0.01 to 0.1%). The V gene is TRBV6-5, the J gene TRBJ1-1; TCRdb's D call of TRBD1 is untestable without DNA. There are 17 residues in the CDR3. Germline values: CDR1 MNHEY, CDR2 SVGAGI. This CDR3 is CASSPEGFLNLNTEAFF.

The genes are TRBV6-5 and TRBJ2-5; TCRdb indicates TRBD1, and absent DNA this call remains unverified. From germline, CDR1 is MNHEY and CDR2 SVGAGI. The CDR3 sequence is 15 residues long. The CDR3 reads CASSRGTGYQETQYF.

The V and J genes are TRBV9 and TRBJ1-2; TCRdb's D call, TRBD1, is unchecked because there is no DNA. CDR3 length equals 18 residues. CDR1 and CDR2 from the germline V gene are SGDLS and YYNGEE. The CDR3 sequence: CASSSPTGGATRGYGYTF.

The rearrangement joins TRBV27 to TRBJ1-2; TCRdb's assignment of TRBD1 cannot be checked, as there is no DNA. The CDR3 spans 15 residues. Germline assignment: CDR1 MNHEY and CDR2 SMNVEV (reference sequence). CDR3: CASSLDQGRIYGYTF.

The chain joins TRBV11-2 to TRBJ2-7; TCRdb's assignment of TRBD2 cannot be checked, as there is no DNA. The CDR3 runs to 15 residues. The germline V gene has CDR1 SGHAT and CDR2 FQNNGV. The CDR3 protein is CASSLRASGGYEQYF. The whole variable domain, remainder taken from reference TRBV11-2 and TRBJ2-7, is EAGVAQSPRYKIIEKRQSVAFWCNPISGHATLYWYQQILGQGPKLLIQFQNNGVVDDSQLPKDRFSAERLKGVDSTLKIQPAKLEDSAVYLCASSLRASGGYEQYFGPGTRLTVT.